This T cell receptor beta chain was sequenced for a study of cytomegalovirus exposure and HLA in healthy donors. Primers: 60 Vbeta forward and 13 Jbeta reverse. Assay: immunoSEQ multiplex PCR; the TCRdb copy retains only in-frame clones and omits some. This table has around 86,000 clones, less than 8% appearing once. This clone has more than one count but fewer than ten. Its antigen is as yet unknown. Per the germline V gene, CDR1 is KGHSH and CDR2 is LQKENI. V lost 1 base and J lost 0; bases outside the gene matches: 1. This CDR3 has 16 residues. General study findings and limits: The study had only CMV serostatus as immune exposure information. A later analysis found common viral pathogens apparently linked to several of the most significant clusters.

The genes are TRBV18 and TRBJ2-1; 9 bases line up with TRBD2. This clonotype was obtained from a man in his fifties or sixties in good health and CMV-seronegative. The sequenced sample consisted of PBMCs. The CDR3 here is CASSPLSGSSYNEQFF. DNA of the CDR3: TGTGCCAGCTCACCACTTAGCGGGAGCTCCTACAATGAGCAGTTCTTC.